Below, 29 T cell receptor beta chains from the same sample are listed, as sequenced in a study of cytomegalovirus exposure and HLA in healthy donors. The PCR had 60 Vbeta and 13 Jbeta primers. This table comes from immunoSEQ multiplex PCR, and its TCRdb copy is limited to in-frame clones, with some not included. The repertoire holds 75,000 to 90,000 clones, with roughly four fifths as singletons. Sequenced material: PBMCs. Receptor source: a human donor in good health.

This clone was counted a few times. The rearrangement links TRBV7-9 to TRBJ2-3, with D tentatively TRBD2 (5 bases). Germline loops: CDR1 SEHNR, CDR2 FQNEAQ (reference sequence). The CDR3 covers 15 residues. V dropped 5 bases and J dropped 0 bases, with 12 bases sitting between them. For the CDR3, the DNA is TGTGCCAGCAGCCCTAACGGGGATAGCACAGATACGCAGTATTTT. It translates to CASSPNGDSTDTQYF.

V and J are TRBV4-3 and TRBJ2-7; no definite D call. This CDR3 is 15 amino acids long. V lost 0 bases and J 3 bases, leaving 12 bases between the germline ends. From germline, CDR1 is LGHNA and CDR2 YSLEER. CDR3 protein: CASSQDRHSYYEQYF. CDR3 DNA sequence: TGCGCCAGCAGCCAAGATCGGCACAGTTACTACGAGCAGTACTTC.

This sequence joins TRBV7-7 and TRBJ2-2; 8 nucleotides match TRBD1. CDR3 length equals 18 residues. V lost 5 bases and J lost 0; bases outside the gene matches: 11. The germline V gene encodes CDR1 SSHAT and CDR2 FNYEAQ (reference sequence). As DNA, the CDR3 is TGTGCCAGCAGCGAGAACCCTCAGGGGGCGGCGAACACCGGGGAGCTGTTTTTT. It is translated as CASSENPQGAANTGELFF.

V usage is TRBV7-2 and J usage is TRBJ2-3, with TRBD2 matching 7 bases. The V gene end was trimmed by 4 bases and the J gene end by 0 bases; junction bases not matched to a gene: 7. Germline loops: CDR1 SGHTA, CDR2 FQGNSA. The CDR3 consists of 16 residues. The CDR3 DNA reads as TGTGCCAGCAGCTCGCGAGCGGGGCCTAGCACAGATACGCAGTATTTT. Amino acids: CASSSRAGPSTDTQYF.

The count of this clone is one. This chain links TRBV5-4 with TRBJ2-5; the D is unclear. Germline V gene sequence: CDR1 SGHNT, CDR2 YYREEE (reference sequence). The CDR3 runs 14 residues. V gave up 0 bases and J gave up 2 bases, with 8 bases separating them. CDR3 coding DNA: TGTGCCAGCAGCTTGGCCCGAACTCAAGAGACCCAGTACTTC. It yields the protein CASSLARTQETQYF.

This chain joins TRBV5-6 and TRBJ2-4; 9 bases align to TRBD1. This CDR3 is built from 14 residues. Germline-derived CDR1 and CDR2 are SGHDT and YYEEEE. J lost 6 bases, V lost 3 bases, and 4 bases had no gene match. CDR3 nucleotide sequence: TGTGCCAGCAGCTCTCCGGGACAGGGAAACATTCAGTACTTC. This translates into CASSSPGQGNIQYF.

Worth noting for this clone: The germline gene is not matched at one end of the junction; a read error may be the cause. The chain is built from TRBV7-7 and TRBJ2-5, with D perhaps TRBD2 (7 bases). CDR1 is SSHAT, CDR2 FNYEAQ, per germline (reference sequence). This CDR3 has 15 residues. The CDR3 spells CASSFRGAAGETQYF. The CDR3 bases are TGTGCTAGCAGTTTCCGGGGGGCCGCAGGGGAGACCCAGTACTTC.

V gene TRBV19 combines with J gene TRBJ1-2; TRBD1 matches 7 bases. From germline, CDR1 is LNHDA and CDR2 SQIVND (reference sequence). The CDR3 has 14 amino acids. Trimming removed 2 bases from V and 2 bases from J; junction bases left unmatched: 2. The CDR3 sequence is CASSILQGNYGYTF. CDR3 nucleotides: TGTGCCAGTAGTATACTACAGGGGAACTATGGCTACACCTTC.

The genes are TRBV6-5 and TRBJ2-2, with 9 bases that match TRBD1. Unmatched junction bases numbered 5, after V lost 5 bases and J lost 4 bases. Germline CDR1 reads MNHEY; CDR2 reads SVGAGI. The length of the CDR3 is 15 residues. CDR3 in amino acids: CASSPTGGGTGELFF. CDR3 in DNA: TGTGCCAGCAGTCCGACAGGGGGGGGCACCGGGGAGCTGTTTTTT.

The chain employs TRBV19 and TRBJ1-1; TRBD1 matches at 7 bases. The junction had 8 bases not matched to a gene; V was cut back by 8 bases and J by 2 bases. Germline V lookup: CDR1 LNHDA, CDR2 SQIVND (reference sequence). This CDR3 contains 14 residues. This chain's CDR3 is CASSRDSPNTEAFF. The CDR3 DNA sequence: TGTGCCAGTTCCCGGGACAGCCCTAACACTGAAGCTTTCTTT.

The CDR3 region has the DNA TGTGCCAGCAGCTTAACCCGGCGGATCACTGAAGCTTTCTTT. Translated: CASSLTRRITEAFF. The chain uses TRBV11-2 and TRBJ1-1, with D unclear. Per the germline V gene, CDR1 is SGHAT and CDR2 is FQNNGV. The V end was cut by 2 bases, the J end by 4 bases, with 11 bases between. The CDR3 length is 14 residues.

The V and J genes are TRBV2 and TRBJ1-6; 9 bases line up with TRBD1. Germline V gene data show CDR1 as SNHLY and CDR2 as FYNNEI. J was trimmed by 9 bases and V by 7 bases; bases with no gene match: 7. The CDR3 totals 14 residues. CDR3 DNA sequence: TGTGCCAGCAATCGGGGACAGGGCGGTTCACCCCTCCACTTT. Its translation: CASNRGQGGSPLHF.

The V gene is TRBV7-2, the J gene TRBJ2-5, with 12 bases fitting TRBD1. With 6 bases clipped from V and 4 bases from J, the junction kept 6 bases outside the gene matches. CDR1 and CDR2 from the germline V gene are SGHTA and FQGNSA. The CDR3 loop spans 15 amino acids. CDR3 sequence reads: CASRSRDRGRETQYF. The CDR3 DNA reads TGTGCCAGCAGATCAAGGGACAGGGGGCGAGAGACCCAGTACTTC.

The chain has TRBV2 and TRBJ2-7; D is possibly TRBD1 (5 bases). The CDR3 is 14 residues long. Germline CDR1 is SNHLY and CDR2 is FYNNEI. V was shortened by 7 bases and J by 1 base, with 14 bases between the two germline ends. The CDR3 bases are TGTGCCAGCAAGGGGTGGCTGCAGTCCTACGAGCAGTACTTC. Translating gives CASKGWLQSYEQYF.

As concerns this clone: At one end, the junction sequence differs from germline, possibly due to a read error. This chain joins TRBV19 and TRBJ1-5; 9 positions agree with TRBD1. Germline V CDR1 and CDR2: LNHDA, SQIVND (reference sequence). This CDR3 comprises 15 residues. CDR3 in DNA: TGTGCCAGTAGCCGGGACAGGGAAGGGGATCAGCCCCAGAATTTT. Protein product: CASSRDREGDQPQNF.

CDR3 protein: CASSLNPGHYEQYF. CDR3 bases: TGTGCCAGCAGCTTAAATCCGGGTCACTACGAGCAGTACTTC. The J gene is TRBJ2-7, the V gene TRBV7-8; no clear D. Germline assignment: CDR1 SGHVS and CDR2 FQNEAQ. There are 14 residues in the CDR3. Trimming shortened V by 2 bases and J by 3 bases, and 11 bases separated the two germline ends. The whole variable domain, filled in from reference TRBV7-8 and TRBJ2-7, reads GAGVSQSPRYKVAKRGQDVALRCDPISGHVSLFWYQQALGQGPEFLTYFQNEAQLDKSGLPSDRFFAERPEGSVSTLKIQRTQQEDSAVYLCASSLNPGHYEQYFGPGTRLTVT.

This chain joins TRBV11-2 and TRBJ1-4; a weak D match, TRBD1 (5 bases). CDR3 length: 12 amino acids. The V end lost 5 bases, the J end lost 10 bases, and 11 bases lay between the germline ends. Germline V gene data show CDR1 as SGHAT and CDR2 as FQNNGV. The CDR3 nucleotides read TGTGCCAGCAGCCGGGGGAAGGGAAAACTGTTTTTT. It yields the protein CASSRGKGKLFF.

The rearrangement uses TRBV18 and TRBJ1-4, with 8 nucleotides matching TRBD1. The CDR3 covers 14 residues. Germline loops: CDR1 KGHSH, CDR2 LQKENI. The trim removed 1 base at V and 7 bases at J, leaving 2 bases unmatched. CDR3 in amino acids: CASSPLGQVEKLFF. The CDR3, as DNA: TGTGCCAGCTCACCACTGGGACAGGTTGAAAAACTGTTTTTT.

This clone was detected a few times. In nucleotides, the CDR3 is TGTGCCAGTAGTATTCAGGGGCGCGGGACTGAAGCTTTCTTT. Translating it yields CASSIQGRGTEAFF. The chain couples TRBV19 to TRBJ1-1, with D possibly being TRBD1 (6 bases). Germline CDR1 LNHDA, CDR2 SQIVND (reference sequence). V gave up 3 bases and J gave up 5 bases, with 13 bases separating them. This CDR3 contains 14 residues.

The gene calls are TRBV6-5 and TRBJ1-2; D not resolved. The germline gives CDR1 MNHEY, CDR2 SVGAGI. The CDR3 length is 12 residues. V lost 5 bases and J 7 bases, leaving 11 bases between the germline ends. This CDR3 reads CASSQEGSGYTF. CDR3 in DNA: TGTGCCAGCAGTCAAGAAGGGAGTGGCTACACCTTC.

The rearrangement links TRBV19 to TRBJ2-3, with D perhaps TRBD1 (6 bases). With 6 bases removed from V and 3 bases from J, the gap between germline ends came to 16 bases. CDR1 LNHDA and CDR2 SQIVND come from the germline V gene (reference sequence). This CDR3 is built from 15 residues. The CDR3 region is CASSRDTGITDTQYF. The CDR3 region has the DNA TGTGCCAGTAGCCGGGACACTGGAATTACAGATACGCAGTATTTT.

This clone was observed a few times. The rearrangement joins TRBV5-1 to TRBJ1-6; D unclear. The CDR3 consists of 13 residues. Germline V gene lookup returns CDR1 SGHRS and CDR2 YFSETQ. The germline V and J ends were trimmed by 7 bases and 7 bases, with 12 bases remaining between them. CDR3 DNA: TGCGCCAGCGGCTCCAGTAAGAATTCACCCCTCCACTTT. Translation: CASGSSKNSPLHF.

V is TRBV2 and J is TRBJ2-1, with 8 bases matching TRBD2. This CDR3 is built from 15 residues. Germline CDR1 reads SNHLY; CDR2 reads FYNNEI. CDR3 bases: TGTGCTAGCCCCCGGGAGGGACCATCCAGCAATGAGCAGTTCTTC. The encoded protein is CASPREGPSSNEQFF.

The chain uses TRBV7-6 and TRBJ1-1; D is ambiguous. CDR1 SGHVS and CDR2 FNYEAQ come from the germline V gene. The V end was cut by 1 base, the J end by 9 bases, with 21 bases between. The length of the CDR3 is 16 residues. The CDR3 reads CASSLVSFWQDAKAFF. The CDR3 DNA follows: TGTGCCAGCAGCTTAGTAAGTTTCTGGCAGGATGCAAAAGCTTTCTTT.

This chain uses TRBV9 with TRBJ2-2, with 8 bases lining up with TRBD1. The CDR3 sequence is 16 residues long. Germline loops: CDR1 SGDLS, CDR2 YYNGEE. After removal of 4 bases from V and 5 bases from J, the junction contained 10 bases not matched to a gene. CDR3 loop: CASSMTRGQRTGELFF. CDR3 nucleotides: TGTGCCAGCAGCATGACCAGGGGGCAGAGGACCGGGGAGCTGTTTTTT.

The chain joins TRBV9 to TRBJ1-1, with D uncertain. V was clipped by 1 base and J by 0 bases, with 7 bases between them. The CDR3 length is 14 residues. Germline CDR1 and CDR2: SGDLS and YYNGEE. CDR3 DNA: TGTGCCAGCAGCGTAAACACGCTGAACACTGAAGCTTTCTTT. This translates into CASSVNTLNTEAFF.

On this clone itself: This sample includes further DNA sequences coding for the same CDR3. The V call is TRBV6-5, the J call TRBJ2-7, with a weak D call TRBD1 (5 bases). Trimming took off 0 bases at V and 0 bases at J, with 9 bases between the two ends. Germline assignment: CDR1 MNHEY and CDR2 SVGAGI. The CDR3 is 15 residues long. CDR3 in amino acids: CASSYSQVSSYEQYF. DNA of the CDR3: TGTGCCAGCAGTTACTCACAGGTCAGCTCCTACGAGCAGTACTTC.

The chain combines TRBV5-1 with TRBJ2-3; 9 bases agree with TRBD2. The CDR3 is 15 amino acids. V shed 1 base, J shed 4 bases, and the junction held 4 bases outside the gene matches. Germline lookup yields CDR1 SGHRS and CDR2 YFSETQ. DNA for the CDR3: TGCGCCAGCAGCTTGCGCGGGGGGGATGCAGATACGCAGTATTTT. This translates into CASSLRGGDADTQYF.

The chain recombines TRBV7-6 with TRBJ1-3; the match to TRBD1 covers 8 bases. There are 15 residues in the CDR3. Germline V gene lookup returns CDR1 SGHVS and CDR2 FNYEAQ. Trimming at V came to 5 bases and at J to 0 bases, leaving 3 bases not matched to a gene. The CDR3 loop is CASSVTGGSGNTIYF. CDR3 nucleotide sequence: TGTGCCAGCAGCGTTACAGGGGGCTCTGGAAACACCATATATTTT.